The rows below give T cell receptor beta chains drawn from one sample of a study of TIL therapy for anti-PD-1-resistant metastatic lung cancer. Only in-frame clones appear in the TCRdb table, and some are missing; sequencing was by immunoSEQ multiplex PCR. Of 16,000 or so clones in the sample, 74% were seen once. The sample in question was blood, obtained at baseline. These receptors came from a person between 25 and 80 years old with non-small cell lung cancer. The CDR3 runs from the conserved cysteine through the conserved F or W. D genes are given only for firm matches. Where a row states a size, it is once, few, many or the class of an expanded clone; other rows omit it.

clone_size: once
v_call: TRBV2
j_call: TRBJ2-3
cdr3_length: 15
d_call: TRBD2
cdr3_nt: TGTGCCAGCAGTCGGCTAGCGGGGTTGACAGATACGCAGTATTTT
cdr3_aa: CASSRLAGLTDTQYF

clone_size: -
v_call: TRBV9
j_call: TRBJ2-6
cdr3_length: 18
d_call: -
cdr3_nt: TGTGCCAGCAGCGGAAGTCAGGGTCCTAACTCTGGGGCCAACGTCCTGACTTTC
cdr3_aa: CASSGSQGPNSGANVLTF

clone_size: -
v_call: TRBV7-9
j_call: TRBJ1-1
cdr3_length: 14
d_call: TRBD1
cdr3_nt: TGTGCCAGCAACCCACCGGGACAGCCGTTTGAAGCTTTCTTT
cdr3_aa: CASNPPGQPFEAFF

clone_size: -
v_call: TRBV13
j_call: TRBJ2-3
cdr3_length: 18
d_call: TRBD2
cdr3_nt: TGTGCCAGCAGCTCTTTTGGACGGAGGCGGGAGAGGACAGATACGCAGTATTTT
cdr3_aa: CASSSFGRRRERTDTQYF

clone_size: few
v_call: TRBV4-1
j_call: TRBJ2-7
cdr3_length: 15
d_call: TRBD1
cdr3_nt: TGCGCCAGCAGCTCGGACAGGGCAATTTCCTACGAGCAGTACTTC
cdr3_aa: CASSSDRAISYEQYF

clone_size: -
v_call: TRBV11-3
j_call: TRBJ1-2
cdr3_length: 17
d_call: TRBD1
cdr3_nt: TGTGCCAGCAGCCTCTTGACAGGGATAAAAATTAACTATGGCTACACCTTC
cdr3_aa: CASSLLTGIKINYGYTF

clone_size: once
v_call: TRBV7-9
j_call: TRBJ1-2
cdr3_length: 13
d_call: -
cdr3_nt: TGTGCCAGCAGCTCGGACAGTAACTATGGCTACACCTTC
cdr3_aa: CASSSDSNYGYTF

clone_size: -
v_call: TRBV7-2
j_call: TRBJ1-3
cdr3_length: 15
d_call: TRBD1
cdr3_nt: TGTGCCAGCAGCTTTAACAGGGGATCTGGAAACACCATATATTTT
cdr3_aa: CASSFNRGSGNTIYF

clone_size: -
v_call: TRBV7-9
j_call: TRBJ1-5
cdr3_length: 15
d_call: -
cdr3_nt: TGTGCCAGCAGCCGCGCGGGGGAAGGACTAAGGCCCCAGCATTTT
cdr3_aa: CASSRAGEGLRPQHF

clone_size: few
v_call: TRBV2
j_call: TRBJ1-2
cdr3_length: 12
d_call: -
cdr3_nt: TGTGCCAGCAGTGGAAATGACTATGGCTACACCTTC
cdr3_aa: CASSGNDYGYTF

clone_size: -
v_call: TRBV30
j_call: TRBJ2-3
cdr3_length: 13
d_call: -
cdr3_nt: TGTGCCTGGAGGGGATGGGGGGTCCCTACGCAGTATTTT
cdr3_aa: CAWRGWGVPTQYF

clone_size: few
v_call: TRBV19
j_call: TRBJ2-1
cdr3_length: 15
d_call: TRBD1
cdr3_nt: TGTGCCAGTAGACGACAGGGGAGCTCCTACAATGAGCAGTTCTTC
cdr3_aa: CASRRQGSSYNEQFF

clone_size: -
v_call: TRBV18
j_call: TRBJ1-4
cdr3_length: 14
d_call: -
cdr3_nt: TGTGCCAGCTCACCAACAGCAACTAATGAAAAACTGTTTTTT
cdr3_aa: CASSPTATNEKLFF

clone_size: -
v_call: TRBV7-9
j_call: TRBJ1-1
cdr3_length: 16
d_call: -
cdr3_nt: TGTGCCAGCAGCCATGCCGCGGGGCAGCAGAACACTGAAGCTTTCTTT
cdr3_aa: CASSHAAGQQNTEAFF

clone_size: -
v_call: TRBV6-1
j_call: TRBJ1-1
cdr3_length: 13
d_call: -
cdr3_nt: TGTGCCAGCAGTGAAAGCGCTTACACTGAAGCTTTCTTT
cdr3_aa: CASSESAYTEAFF

clone_size: -
v_call: TRBV6-5
j_call: TRBJ1-4
cdr3_length: 16
d_call: -
cdr3_nt: TGTGCCAGCAGTTACTCGCCGAGGGGGGCTAATGAAAAACTGTTTTTT
cdr3_aa: CASSYSPRGANEKLFF

clone_size: -
v_call: TRBV7-2
j_call: TRBJ2-5
cdr3_length: 16
d_call: TRBD2
cdr3_nt: TGTGCCAGCAGCTTAGCGAGACTAGCGGGGGTGGAGACCCAGTACTTC
cdr3_aa: CASSLARLAGVETQYF

clone_size: -
v_call: TRBV10-2
j_call: TRBJ2-7
cdr3_length: 11
d_call: TRBD1
cdr3_nt: TGCGCCAGCAGGGCCGGGACAGTGAAGTACTTC
cdr3_aa: CASRAGTVKYF

clone_size: -
v_call: TRBV6-5
j_call: TRBJ2-7
cdr3_length: 16
d_call: -
cdr3_nt: TGTGCCAGCAGTTACTCGGGGACACTTAATGCCTACGAGCAGTACTTC
cdr3_aa: CASSYSGTLNAYEQYF

clone_size: -
v_call: TRBV14
j_call: TRBJ2-5
cdr3_length: 17
d_call: -
cdr3_nt: TGTGCCAGCAGCCAAAAGGGACTCTTCGTGGGCCAAGAGACCCAGTACTTC
cdr3_aa: CASSQKGLFVGQETQYF

clone_size: -
v_call: TRBV29-1
j_call: TRBJ1-5
cdr3_length: 13
d_call: TRBD1
cdr3_nt: TGCAGCGTTCTGACAGGGGGCAATCAGCCCCAGCATTTT
cdr3_aa: CSVLTGGNQPQHF

clone_size: -
v_call: TRBV7-2
j_call: TRBJ1-2
cdr3_length: 17
d_call: -
cdr3_nt: TGTGCCAGCAGCCCCAGCGGGACCTATAGCGAGGTCAATGGCTACACCTTC
cdr3_aa: CASSPSGTYSEVNGYTF

clone_size: -
v_call: TRBV7-2
j_call: TRBJ2-3
cdr3_length: 16
d_call: -
cdr3_nt: TGTGCCAGCAGCTTCCCTAGCGTATACAGCACAGATACGCAGTATTTT
cdr3_aa: CASSFPSVYSTDTQYF

clone_size: -
v_call: TRBV5-1
j_call: TRBJ2-7
cdr3_length: 14
d_call: -
cdr3_nt: TGCGCCAGCAGCTTCACAGGCCCTCGGGACGAGCAGTACTTC
cdr3_aa: CASSFTGPRDEQYF

clone_size: -
v_call: TRBV13
j_call: TRBJ2-6
cdr3_length: 18
d_call: TRBD1
cdr3_nt: TGTGCCAGCAGCTGGACAGGGATTGGTGCGGGAGGGGCCAACGTCCTGACTTTC
cdr3_aa: CASSWTGIGAGGANVLTF

clone_size: -
v_call: TRBV21-1
j_call: TRBJ2-1
cdr3_length: 18
d_call: -
cdr3_nt: TGTGCCAGCAGCAAAGCAACCGGGGTGGCCAGCTGGTGCAATGAGCAGTTCTTC
cdr3_aa: CASSKATGVASWCNEQFF

clone_size: -
v_call: TRBV19
j_call: TRBJ1-2
cdr3_length: 14
d_call: -
cdr3_nt: TGTGCCAGTACTCAAGGGCGGAACATACGGGGCTACACCTTC
cdr3_aa: CASTQGRNIRGYTF

clone_size: once
v_call: TRBV5-1
j_call: TRBJ2-5
cdr3_length: 15
d_call: -
cdr3_nt: TGCGCCAGCAGCTTGGAGGTTGACGGACTGGGGACCCAGTACTTC
cdr3_aa: CASSLEVDGLGTQYF

clone_size: -
v_call: TRBV6-1
j_call: TRBJ2-7
cdr3_length: 12
d_call: TRBD1
cdr3_nt: TGTGCCACGGGACAGGGACTCTACGAGCAGTACTTC
cdr3_aa: CATGQGLYEQYF

clone_size: -
v_call: TRBV27
j_call: TRBJ2-7
cdr3_length: 13
d_call: -
cdr3_nt: TGTGCCAGCAGTCTTGGACAGCTCTACGAGCAGTACTTC
cdr3_aa: CASSLGQLYEQYF

clone_size: -
v_call: TRBV28
j_call: TRBJ1-5
cdr3_length: 15
d_call: -
cdr3_nt: TGTGCCAGCAGTTGGACAGCCCATAGCAATCAGCCCCAGCATTTT
cdr3_aa: CASSWTAHSNQPQHF

clone_size: once
v_call: TRBV6-1
j_call: TRBJ2-5
cdr3_length: 13
d_call: TRBD1
cdr3_nt: TGTGCCAGCAGTGACAGGGGGCAGGAGACCCAGTACTTC
cdr3_aa: CASSDRGQETQYF

clone_size: few
v_call: TRBV30
j_call: TRBJ1-5
cdr3_length: 12
d_call: -
cdr3_nt: TGTGCCTGGAGTGGAAGCAATCAGCCCCAGCATTTT
cdr3_aa: CAWSGSNQPQHF

clone_size: -
v_call: TRBV4-3
j_call: TRBJ2-6
cdr3_length: 16
d_call: -
cdr3_nt: TGCGCCAGCAGCCAAGAGGCGGGCTCTGGGGCCAACGTCCTGACTTTC
cdr3_aa: CASSQEAGSGANVLTF

clone_size: -
v_call: TRBV9
j_call: TRBJ1-2
cdr3_length: 14
d_call: -
cdr3_nt: TGTGCCAGCAGCCCCACCGGGACACACTATGGCTACACCTTC
cdr3_aa: CASSPTGTHYGYTF

clone_size: -
v_call: TRBV29-1
j_call: TRBJ2-1
cdr3_length: 15
d_call: -
cdr3_nt: TGCAGCGTTGGAGGGGGAGGGGCGAGAAAAGCTGAGCAGTTCTTC
cdr3_aa: CSVGGGGARKAEQFF

clone_size: -
v_call: TRBV4-1
j_call: TRBJ2-5
cdr3_length: 16
d_call: TRBD2
cdr3_nt: TGCGCCAGCATGGTAGGGGGCGGGGGGGACCCGGAGACCCAGTACTTC
cdr3_aa: CASMVGGGGDPETQYF

clone_size: -
v_call: TRBV6-6
j_call: TRBJ2-1
cdr3_length: 11
d_call: -
cdr3_nt: TGTGCCAGCAGTTACCTCAATGAGCAGTTCTTC
cdr3_aa: CASSYLNEQFF